The T cell receptor beta chain under discussion was sequenced for a study of cytomegalovirus exposure and HLA in healthy donors. Notes on the study in general: Only CMV serostatus was available as immune exposure information. Later analysis associated a missense DCLRE1C variant with TCR beta V- and J-gene trimming. There were 160 or so TCR beta chains listed as cytomegalovirus-associated. Segments of the TCR beta V type were, in most cases, productive about 87% or about 30% of the time in an earlier analysis.

Germline CDR1 reads SGHTA; CDR2 reads FQGNSA. The CDR3 has 13 residues. Trimming took off 4 bases at V and 3 bases at J, with 6 bases between the two ends. The PCR had 60 Vbeta and 13 Jbeta primers. Sequenced by immunoSEQ multiplex PCR; TCRdb stores in-frame clones only, minus some. The sample includes 150,000 to 200,000 clones. Concerning this clone itself: Its antigen is still unknown.

The chain is built from TRBV7-2 and TRBJ1-4; D call uncertain. Sequencing was done on a sample of PBMCs. This sequence originates from a man aged 30 to 39 in good health and CMV-seronegative. CDR3 amino acids: CASSYAANEKLFF. The CDR3 nucleotides are TGTGCCAGCAGCTATGCAGCTAATGAAAAACTGTTTTTT.